This TCR beta chain is from a study of blood T cell repertoires in COVID-19. Study-level information: From the United States, Italy and Spain came samples of acute and convalescent COVID-19. From T cells, B-cell-depleted T cells, or PBMCs came the material, which was cDNA or gDNA.

As processed by the authors: Counts of nucleated cells, estimated from reference gene primer amplification, were obtained. Generated by immunoSEQ multiplex PCR, the TCRdb table keeps only in-frame clones and is missing some. The DNA gave D and trimming, while V, J and clone size come from that table. This sample carries 95,000 or so clones, around nine tenths of them seen once, and the ten largest clones take under 3.5%. The V end lost 7 bases, the J end lost 8 bases, and 11 bases lay between the germline ends. The CDR3 runs 11 residues. The germline CDR1 and CDR2 sequences are LNHDA and SQIVND (reference sequence).

The receptor's source is a woman aged 65 to 85 with acute or convalescent COVID-19. This rearrangement joins TRBV19 to TRBJ1-2; D possibly corresponds to TRBD1 (5 bases). The sample taken for sequencing was peripheral blood. CDR3 bases: TGTGCCAGTACCCCCGGGGGGGGCTACACCTTC. This sequence encodes CASTPGGGYTF.